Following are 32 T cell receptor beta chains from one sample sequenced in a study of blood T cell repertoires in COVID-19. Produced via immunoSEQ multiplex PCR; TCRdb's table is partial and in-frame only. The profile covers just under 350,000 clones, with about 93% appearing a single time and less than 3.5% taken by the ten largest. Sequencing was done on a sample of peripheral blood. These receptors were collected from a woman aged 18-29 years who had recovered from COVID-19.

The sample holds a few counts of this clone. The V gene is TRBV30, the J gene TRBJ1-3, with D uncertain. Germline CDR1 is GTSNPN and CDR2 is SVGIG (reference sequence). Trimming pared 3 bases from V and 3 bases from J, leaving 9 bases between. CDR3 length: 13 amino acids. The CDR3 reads CAWRLLGGNTIYF. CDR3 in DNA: TGTGCCTGGAGACTGCTTGGTGGAAACACCATATATTTT.

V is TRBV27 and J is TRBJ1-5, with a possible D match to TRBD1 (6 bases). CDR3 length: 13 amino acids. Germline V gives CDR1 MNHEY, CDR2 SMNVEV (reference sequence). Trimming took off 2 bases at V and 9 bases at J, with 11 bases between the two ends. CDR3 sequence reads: CASSLDRPSPQHF. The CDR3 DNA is TGTGCCAGCAGTTTAGACAGGCCGTCGCCCCAGCATTTT.

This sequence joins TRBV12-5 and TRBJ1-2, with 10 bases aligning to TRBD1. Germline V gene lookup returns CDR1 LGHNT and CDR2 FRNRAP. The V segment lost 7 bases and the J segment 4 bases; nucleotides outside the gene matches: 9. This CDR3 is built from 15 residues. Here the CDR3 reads CASDSPGTGVYGYTF. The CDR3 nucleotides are TGTGCTAGTGATTCTCCCGGGACAGGGGTCTATGGCTACACCTTC.

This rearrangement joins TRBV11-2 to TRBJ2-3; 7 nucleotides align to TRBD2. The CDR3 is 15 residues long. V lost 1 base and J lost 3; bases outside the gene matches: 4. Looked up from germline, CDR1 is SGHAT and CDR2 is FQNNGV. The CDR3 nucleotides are TGTGCCAGCAGCTTAGTTGGCGGGAGAACAGATACGCAGTATTTT. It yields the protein CASSLVGGRTDTQYF.

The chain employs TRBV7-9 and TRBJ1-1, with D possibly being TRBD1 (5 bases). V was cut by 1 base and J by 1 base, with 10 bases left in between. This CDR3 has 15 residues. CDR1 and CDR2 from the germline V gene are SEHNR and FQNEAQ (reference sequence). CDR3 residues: CASSLVAGRNTEAFF. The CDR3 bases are TGTGCCAGCAGCTTAGTTGCAGGGCGGAACACTGAAGCTTTCTTT.

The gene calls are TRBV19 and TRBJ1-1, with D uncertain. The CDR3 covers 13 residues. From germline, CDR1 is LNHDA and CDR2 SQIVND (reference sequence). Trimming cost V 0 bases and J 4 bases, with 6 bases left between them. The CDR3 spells CASSIDLATEAFF. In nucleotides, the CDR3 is TGTGCCAGTAGTATAGATCTGGCCACTGAAGCTTTCTTT.

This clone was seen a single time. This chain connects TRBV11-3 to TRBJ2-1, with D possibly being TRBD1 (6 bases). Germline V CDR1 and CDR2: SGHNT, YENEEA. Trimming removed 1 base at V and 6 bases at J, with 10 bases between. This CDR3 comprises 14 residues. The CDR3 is CASSLAGQPNEQFF. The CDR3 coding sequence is TGTGCCAGCAGCTTAGCGGGACAACCCAATGAGCAGTTCTTC. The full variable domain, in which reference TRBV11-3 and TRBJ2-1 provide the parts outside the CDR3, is EAGVVQSPRYKIIEKKQPVAFWCNPISGHNTLYWYLQNLGQGPELLIRYENEEAVDDSQLPKDRFSAERLKGVDSTLKIQPAELGDSAVYLCASSLAGQPNEQFFGPGTRLTVL.

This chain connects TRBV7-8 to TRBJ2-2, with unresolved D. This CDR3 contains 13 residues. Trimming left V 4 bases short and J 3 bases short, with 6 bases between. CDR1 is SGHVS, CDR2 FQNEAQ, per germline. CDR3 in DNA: TGTGCCAGCAGCTCACAAGACACCGGGGAGCTGTTTTTT. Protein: CASSSQDTGELFF.

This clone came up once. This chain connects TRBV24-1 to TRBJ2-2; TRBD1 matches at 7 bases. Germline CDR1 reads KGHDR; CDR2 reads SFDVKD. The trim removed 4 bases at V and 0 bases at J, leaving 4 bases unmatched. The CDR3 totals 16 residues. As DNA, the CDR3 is TGTGCCACCAGTGAAACCGGGACAGCGAACACCGGGGAGCTGTTTTTT. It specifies CATSETGTANTGELFF.

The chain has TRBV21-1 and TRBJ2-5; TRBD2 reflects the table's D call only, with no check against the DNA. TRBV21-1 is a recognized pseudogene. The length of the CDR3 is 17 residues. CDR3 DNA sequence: TGTGCCAGCAGCAAAGGGGGGACTAGCGGGAGGCGGGAGACCCAGTACTTC. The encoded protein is CASSKGGTSGRRETQYF.

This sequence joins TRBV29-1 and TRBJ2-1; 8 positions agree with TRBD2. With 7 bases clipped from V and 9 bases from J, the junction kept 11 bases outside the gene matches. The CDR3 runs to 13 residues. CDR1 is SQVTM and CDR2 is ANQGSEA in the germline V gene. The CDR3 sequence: CSAAPGGPSEQFF. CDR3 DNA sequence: TGCAGCGCCGCTCCGGGAGGGCCGTCTGAGCAGTTCTTC.

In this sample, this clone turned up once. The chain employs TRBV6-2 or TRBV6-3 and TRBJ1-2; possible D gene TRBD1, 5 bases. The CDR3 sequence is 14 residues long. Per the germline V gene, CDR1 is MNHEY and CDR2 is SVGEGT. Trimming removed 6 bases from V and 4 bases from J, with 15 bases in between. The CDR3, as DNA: TGTGCCAGCAGCCAAGGGGAAACCTTCTATGGCTACACCTTC. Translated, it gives CASSQGETFYGYTF.

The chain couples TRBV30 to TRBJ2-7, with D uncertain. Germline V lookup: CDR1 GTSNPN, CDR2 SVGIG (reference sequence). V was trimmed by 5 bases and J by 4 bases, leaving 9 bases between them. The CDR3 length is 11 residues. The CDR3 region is CAWGKNYEQYV. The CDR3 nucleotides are TGTGCCTGGGGTAAAAATTACGAGCAGTACGTC.

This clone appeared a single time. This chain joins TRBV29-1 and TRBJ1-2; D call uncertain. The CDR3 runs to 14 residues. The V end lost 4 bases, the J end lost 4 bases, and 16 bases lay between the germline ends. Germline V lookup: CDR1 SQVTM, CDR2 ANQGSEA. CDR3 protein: CSVVREGIPYGYTF. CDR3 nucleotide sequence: TGCAGCGTTGTCCGGGAAGGAATACCCTATGGCTACACCTTC.

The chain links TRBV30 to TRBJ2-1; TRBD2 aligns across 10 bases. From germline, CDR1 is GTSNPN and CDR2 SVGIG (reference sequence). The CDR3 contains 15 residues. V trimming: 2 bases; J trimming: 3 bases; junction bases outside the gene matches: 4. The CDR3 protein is CAWSRTSGLYNEQFF. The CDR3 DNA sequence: TGTGCCTGGAGTCGGACTAGCGGCCTCTACAATGAGCAGTTCTTC.

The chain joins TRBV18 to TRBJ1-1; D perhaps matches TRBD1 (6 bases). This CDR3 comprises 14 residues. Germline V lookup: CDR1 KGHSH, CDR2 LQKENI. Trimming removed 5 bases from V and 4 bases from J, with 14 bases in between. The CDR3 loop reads CASSIQGRGTEAFF. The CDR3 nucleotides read TGTGCCAGCTCAATACAGGGTAGGGGCACTGAAGCTTTCTTT.

In nucleotides, the CDR3 is TGTGCCAGCAGCTTAACAGGGGGCTCTGTGGACGAGCAGTACGTC. This sequence encodes CASSLTGGSVDEQYV. This chain uses TRBV11-3 with TRBJ2-7; TRBD1 agrees at 9 bases. The trim removed 2 bases at V and 5 bases at J, leaving 7 bases unmatched. The germline V gene has CDR1 SGHNT and CDR2 YENEEA. This CDR3 has 15 amino acids.

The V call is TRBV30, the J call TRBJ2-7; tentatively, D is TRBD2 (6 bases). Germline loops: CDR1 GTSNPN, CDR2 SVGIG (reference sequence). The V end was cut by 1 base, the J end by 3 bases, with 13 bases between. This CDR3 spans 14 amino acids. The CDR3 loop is CAWSDTGRGYEQYV. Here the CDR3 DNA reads TGTGCCTGGAGTGATACCGGGAGAGGCTACGAGCAGTACGTC.

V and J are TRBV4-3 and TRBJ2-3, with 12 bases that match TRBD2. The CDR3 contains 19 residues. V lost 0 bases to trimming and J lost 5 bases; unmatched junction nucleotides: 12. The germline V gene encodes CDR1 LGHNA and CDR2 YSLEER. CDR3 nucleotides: TGCGCCAGCAGCCAAGATCTGTGGACTAGCGGGACACCCGGAGATACGCAGTATTTT. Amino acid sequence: CASSQDLWTSGTPGDTQYF.

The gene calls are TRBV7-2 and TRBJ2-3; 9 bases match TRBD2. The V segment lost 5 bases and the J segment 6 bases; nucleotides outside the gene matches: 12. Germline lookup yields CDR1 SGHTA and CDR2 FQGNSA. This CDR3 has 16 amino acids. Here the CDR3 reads CASSPLTSGGVDTQYF. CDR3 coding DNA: TGTGCCAGCAGCCCCTTGACTAGCGGAGGCGTGGATACGCAGTATTTT.

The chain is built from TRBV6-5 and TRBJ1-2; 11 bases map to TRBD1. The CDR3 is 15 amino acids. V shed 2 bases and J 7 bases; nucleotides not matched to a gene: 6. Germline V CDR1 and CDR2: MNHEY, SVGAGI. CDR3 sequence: CASSYRGQGATGYTF. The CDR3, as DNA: TGTGCCAGCAGTTACCGCGGACAGGGGGCGACTGGCTACACCTTC.

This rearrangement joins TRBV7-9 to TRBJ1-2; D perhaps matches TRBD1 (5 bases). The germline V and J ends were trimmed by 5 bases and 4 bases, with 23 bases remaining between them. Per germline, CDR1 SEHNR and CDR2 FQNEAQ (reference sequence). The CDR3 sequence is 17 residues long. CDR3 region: CASSQEIGRGSSYGYTF. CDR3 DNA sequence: TGTGCCAGCAGCCAAGAAATAGGGCGGGGCTCCAGCTATGGCTACACCTTC.

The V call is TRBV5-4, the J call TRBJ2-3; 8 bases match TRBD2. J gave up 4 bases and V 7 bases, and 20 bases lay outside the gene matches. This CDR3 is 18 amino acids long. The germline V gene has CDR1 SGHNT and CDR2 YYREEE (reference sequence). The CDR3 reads CASAPSGSLDLRADTQYF. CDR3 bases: TGTGCCAGCGCCCCCAGCGGGAGTTTGGACCTTCGGGCAGATACGCAGTATTTT.

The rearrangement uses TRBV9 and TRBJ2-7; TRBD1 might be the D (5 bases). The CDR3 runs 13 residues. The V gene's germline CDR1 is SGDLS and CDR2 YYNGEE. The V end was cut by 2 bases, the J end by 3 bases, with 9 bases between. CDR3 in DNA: TGTGCCAGCAGCGTGGACGGACACTACGAGCAGTACGTC. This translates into CASSVDGHYEQYV.

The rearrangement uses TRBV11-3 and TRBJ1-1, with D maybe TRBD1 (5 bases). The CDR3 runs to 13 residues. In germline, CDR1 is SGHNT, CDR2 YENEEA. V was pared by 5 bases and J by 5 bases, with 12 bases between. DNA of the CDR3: TGTGCCAGCAGCCCACGACAGACAACTGAAGCTTTCTTT. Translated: CASSPRQTTEAFF.

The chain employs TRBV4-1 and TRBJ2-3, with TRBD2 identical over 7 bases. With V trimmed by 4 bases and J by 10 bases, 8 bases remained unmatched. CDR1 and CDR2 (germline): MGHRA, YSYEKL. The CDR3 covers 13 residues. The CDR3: CASSLGGTTAQYF. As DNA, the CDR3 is TGCGCCAGCAGCCTTGGGGGGACTACTGCGCAGTATTTT.

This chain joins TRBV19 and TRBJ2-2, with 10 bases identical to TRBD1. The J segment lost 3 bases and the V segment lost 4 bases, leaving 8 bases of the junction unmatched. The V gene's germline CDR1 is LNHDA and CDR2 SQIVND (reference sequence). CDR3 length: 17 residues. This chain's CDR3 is CASSKTPGTGDTGELFF. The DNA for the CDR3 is TGTGCCAGTAGTAAAACCCCCGGGACAGGGGACACCGGGGAGCTGTTTTTT.

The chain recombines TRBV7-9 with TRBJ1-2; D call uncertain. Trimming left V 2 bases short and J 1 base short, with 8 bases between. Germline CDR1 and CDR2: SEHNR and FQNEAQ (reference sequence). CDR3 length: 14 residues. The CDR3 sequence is CASSLLQDNYGYTF. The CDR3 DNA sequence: TGTGCCAGCAGCTTACTCCAGGATAACTATGGCTACACCTTC.

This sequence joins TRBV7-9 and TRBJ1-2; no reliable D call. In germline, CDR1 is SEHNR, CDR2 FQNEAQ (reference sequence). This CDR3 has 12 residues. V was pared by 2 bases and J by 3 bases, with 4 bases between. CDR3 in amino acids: CASSLQDYGYTF. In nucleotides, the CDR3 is TGTGCCAGCAGCTTACAGGACTATGGCTACACCTTC.

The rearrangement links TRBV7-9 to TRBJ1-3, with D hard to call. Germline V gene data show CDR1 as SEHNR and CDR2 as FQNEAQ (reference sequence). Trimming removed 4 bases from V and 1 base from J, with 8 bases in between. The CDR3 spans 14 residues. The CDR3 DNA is TGTGCCAGCAGCTCGACGAGGTCTGGAAACACCATATATTTT. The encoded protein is CASSSTRSGNTIYF. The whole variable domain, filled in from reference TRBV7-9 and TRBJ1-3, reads DTGVSQNPRHKITKRGQNVTFRCDPISEHNRLYWYRQTLGQGPEFLTYFQNEAQLEKSRLLSDRFSAERPKGSFSTLEIQRTEQGDSAMYLCASSSTRSGNTIYFGEGSWLTVV.

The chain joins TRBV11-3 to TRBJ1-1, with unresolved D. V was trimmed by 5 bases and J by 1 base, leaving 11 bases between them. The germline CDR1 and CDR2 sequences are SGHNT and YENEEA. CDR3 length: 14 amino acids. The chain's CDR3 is CASSPLSGNTEAFF. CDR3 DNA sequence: TGTGCCAGCAGCCCCTTGTCCGGGAACACTGAAGCTTTCTTT.

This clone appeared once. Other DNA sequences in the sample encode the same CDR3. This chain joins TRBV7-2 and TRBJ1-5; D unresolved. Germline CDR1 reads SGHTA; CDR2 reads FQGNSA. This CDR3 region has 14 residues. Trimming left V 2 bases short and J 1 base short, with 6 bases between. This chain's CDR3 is CASSLLSSNQPQHF. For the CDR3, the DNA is TGTGCCAGCAGCTTACTCTCGAGCAATCAGCCCCAGCATTTT.